This TCR beta chain emerged from a study of regulatory T cells in long-lasting Graves disease. The CDR3 totals 15 residues. V gave up 7 bases and J gave up 3 bases, with 22 bases separating them. Germline CDR1 DFQATT, CDR2 SNEGSKA (reference sequence). Time point specified: newly diagnosed GD, antithyroid drugs for less than 3 months. After RNA was extracted from PBMCs, the TCR library was made from it. Arm-PCR of CDR3 regions and iRepertoire HTBI primers were used to build TCR beta libraries. TCRdb redid the calling of the multiplex PCR reads with MiXCR, one entry per CDR3 protein. Of around 500,000 distinct CDR3 sequences detected, about 11% appear once; the ten largest clones hold roughly 8.2%. The sample was also reused in another study, on T cells in Graves' hyperthyroidism and ophthalmopathy.

The rearrangement uses TRBV20-1 and TRBJ2-7, with unresolved D. The sequences come from peripheral blood mononuclear cells (PBMCs), collected at new diagnosis, from a patient treated with antithyroid drugs. The sequence was collected from a woman aged 25 to 39 with Graves disease. The CDR3 DNA sequence: TGCAGTGTGGAGCTCTCCCGCACGAGGAGCTACGAGCAGTACTTC. Amino acids: CSVELSRTRSYEQYF.